The rows below give T cell receptor beta chains drawn from one sample of a study of lymphopenia after photon versus proton radiotherapy. The data were produced by immunoSEQ multiplex PCR, yet TCRdb's version contains in-frame clones alone and is incomplete. The sample holds 35,000 to 45,000 clones, around four fifths seen once. This material consisted of peripheral blood, taken from a patient treated with proton-based radiotherapy. Source of these receptors: a woman aged 70-85 years with pancreatic cancer. CDR3s include the opening cysteine and the closing phenylalanine or tryptophan. D genes are given only for firm matches. Rows may omit the clone size; those that give it use once, few, many or a size class.

clone size | J gene | D gene | V gene | CDR3 protein | CDR3 DNA
once | TRBJ2-1 | TRBD2 | TRBV9 | CASSTSGLAGDREQFF | TGTGCCAGCAGCACCTCGGGACTAGCGGGAGATCGGGAGCAGTTCTTC
. | TRBJ1-2 | TRBD1 | TRBV9 | CASSTTGTGGSYTF | TGTGCCAGCAGCACTACCGGGACAGGGGGTAGCTACACCTTC
few | TRBJ2-7 | . | TRBV7-9 | CASSAGISYEQYF | TGTGCCAGCAGCGCCGGGATCTCCTACGAGCAGTACTTC
. | TRBJ2-1 | . | TRBV29-1 | CSGKLESSYNEQFF | TGCAGCGGAAAGCTAGAAAGCTCCTACAATGAGCAGTTCTTC
few | TRBJ2-7 | TRBD2 | TRBV11-1 | CASSLSSGSVSEQYF | TGTGCCAGCAGCTTGTCTAGCGGGAGTGTTAGCGAGCAGTACTTC
. | TRBJ2-5 | . | TRBV27 | CASSLTSAETQYF | TGTGCCAGCAGTTTAACCTCTGCGGAGACCCAGTACTTC
. | TRBJ1-1 | . | TRBV6-5 | CASSYGGNEAFF | TGTGCCAGCAGTTACGGGGGGAATGAAGCTTTCTTT
. | TRBJ2-3 | TRBD2 | TRBV4-1 | CASSQLSGGSTDTQYF | TGCGCCAGCAGCCAACTTAGCGGGGGATCCACAGATACGCAGTATTTT
. | TRBJ1-2 | TRBD1 | TRBV11-2 | CASSLVGDSYYGYTF | TGTGCCAGCAGCTTAGTAGGGGACAGCTACTATGGCTACACCTTC
. | TRBJ2-7 | . | TRBV25-1 | CASSVQGHGEQYF | TGTGCCAGCAGCGTGCAGGGGCACGGCGAGCAGTACTTC
. | TRBJ2-3 | TRBD2 | TRBV7-2 | CASSNGRGADTQYF | TGTGCCAGCAGCAACGGCCGGGGGGCAGATACGCAGTATTTT
. | TRBJ2-3 | . | TRBV7-9 | CASSFRLEGTDTQYF | TGTGCCAGCAGCTTTAGGTTGGAGGGCACAGATACGCAGTATTTT
. | TRBJ2-1 | . | TRBV1 | CTSSQFLLANKYNEQFF | TGCACCAGCAGCCAATTTCTACTAGCGAACAAATACAATGAGCAGTTCTTC
once | TRBJ1-2 | . | TRBV7-2 | CASSLNAGENYGYTF | TGTGCCAGCAGCTTAAATGCAGGGGAGAACTATGGCTACACCTTC
. | TRBJ1-1 | . | TRBV4-2 | CASSQEMYRTEAFF | TGTGCCAGCAGCCAAGAAATGTACCGGACTGAAGCTTTCTTT
. | TRBJ2-7 | . | TRBV19 | CASSMYLVSEQYF | TGTGCCAGTAGTATGTATCTAGTGAGCGAGCAGTACTTC
. | TRBJ2-1 | TRBD2 | TRBV11-2 | CASSTGTSGYNEQFF | TGTGCCAGCAGCACCGGGACTAGCGGCTACAATGAGCAGTTCTTC
. | TRBJ2-1 | TRBD2 | TRBV5-1 | CASSLEWTGGSYNEQFF | TGCGCCAGCAGCTTGGAGTGGACGGGAGGGTCCTACAATGAGCAGTTCTTC
. | TRBJ2-1 | TRBD2 | TRBV9 | CASSAITTSGSSNEQFF | TGTGCCAGCAGCGCCATCACAACTAGCGGGAGTAGTAATGAGCAGTTCTTC
. | TRBJ2-3 | TRBD2 | TRBV19 | CASSPSGLAGAADTQYF | TGTGCCAGTAGTCCATCGGGACTAGCGGGAGCGGCAGATACGCAGTATTTT
few | TRBJ2-3 | TRBD1 | TRBV5-1 | CASSTSGTATSAQYF | TGCGCCAGCAGCACATCCGGGACAGCGACGTCTGCGCAGTATTTT
. | TRBJ2-3 | . | TRBV5-1 | CASSFAPASTDTQYF | TGCGCCAGCAGCTTCGCCCCGGCGAGCACAGATACGCAGTATTTT